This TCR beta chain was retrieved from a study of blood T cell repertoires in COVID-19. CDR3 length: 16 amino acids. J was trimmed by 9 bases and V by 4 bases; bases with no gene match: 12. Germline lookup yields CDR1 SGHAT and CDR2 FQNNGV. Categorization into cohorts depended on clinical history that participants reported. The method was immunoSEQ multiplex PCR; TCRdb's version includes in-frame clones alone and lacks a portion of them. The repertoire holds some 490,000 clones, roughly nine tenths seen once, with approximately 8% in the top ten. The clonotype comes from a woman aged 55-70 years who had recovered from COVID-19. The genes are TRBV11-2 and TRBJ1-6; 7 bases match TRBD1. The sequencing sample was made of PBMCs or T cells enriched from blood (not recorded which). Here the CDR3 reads CASSSPQDRNGSPLHF. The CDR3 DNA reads TGTGCCAGCAGCTCTCCTCAGGACAGGAATGGTTCACCCCTCCACTTT.